This T cell receptor beta chain appears in the sequencing data of a study of shared clonotypes between healthy human individuals. Study background: The study used three CD4 naive, three CD4 memory, two CD8 naive and one CD8 memory plate per donor.

Every donor was a Caucasian adult from Nashville, Tennessee. In the CD4+ fraction, cells were divided into CD45RA+ naive and CD45RA-negative memory subsets. CDR3 length equals 16 residues. V was shortened by 1 base and J by 1 base, with 12 bases between the two germline ends. Looked up from germline, CDR1 is SGHVS and CDR2 is FNYEAQ. For each subset, genomic DNA was distributed in equal portions over several immunoSEQ plates. The data were produced by immunoSEQ multiplex PCR, yet TCRdb's version contains in-frame clones alone and is incomplete. This sample carries 2 million to 2.5 million clones, almost 96% of them seen once, and the ten largest clones take around 0.13%.

The sample was naive CD4+ T cells sorted from blood. Subset in this sample: CD45RA+ positively selected. The sequence was obtained from a young man in good health. The V call is TRBV7-6, the J call TRBJ2-3, with D unclear. The CDR3 DNA is TGTGCCAGCAGCTTAGTCTCTCCTGGGGGCACAGATACGCAGTATTTT. Translation: CASSLVSPGGTDTQYF.